This T cell receptor (beta chain) was identified during a study of T cell clonality in common variable immunodeficiency. Overall study findings and caveats: Compared with healthy controls, CVID subjects showed increased TCRbeta clonality, mostly in about a third.

This clone was counted many times. Its antigen is not known. The read ends 3 residues shy of where the CDR3 ends; the end is completed using the germline J gene. CDR1 and CDR2 (germline): SGHVS, FQNEAQ. This CDR3 is built from 15 residues. V trimming: 4 bases; J trimming: 3 bases; junction bases outside the gene matches: 6. The assay was immunoSEQ multiplex PCR, and TCRdb's table has in-frame clones only and misses some. The sample contains about 47,000 clones, none of them singletons. The receptor comes from a person aged 18 to 75 in good health. The material sequenced was peripheral blood mononuclear cells. The chain has TRBV7-8 and TRBJ2-7; 10 bases align to TRBD1. Incomplete CDR3 DNA: TGTGCCAGCAGCTACTCCCGGGACAGGGGCTACGAG. Translating gives CASSYSRDRGYE. The whole CDR3 sequence is CASSYSRDRGYEQYF.